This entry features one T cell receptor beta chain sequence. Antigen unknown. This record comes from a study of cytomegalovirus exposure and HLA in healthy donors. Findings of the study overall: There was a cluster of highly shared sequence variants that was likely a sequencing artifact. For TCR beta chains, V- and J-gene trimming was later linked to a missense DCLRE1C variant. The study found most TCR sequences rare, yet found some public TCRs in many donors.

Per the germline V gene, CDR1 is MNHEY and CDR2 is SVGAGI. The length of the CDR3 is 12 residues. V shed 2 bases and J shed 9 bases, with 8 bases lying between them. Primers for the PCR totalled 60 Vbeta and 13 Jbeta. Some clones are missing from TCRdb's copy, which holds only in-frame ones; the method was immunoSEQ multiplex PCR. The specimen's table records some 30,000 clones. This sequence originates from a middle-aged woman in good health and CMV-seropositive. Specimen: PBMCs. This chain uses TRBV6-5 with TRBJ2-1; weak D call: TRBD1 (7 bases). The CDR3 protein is CASSYQGGEQFF. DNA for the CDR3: TGTGCCAGCAGTTACCAGGGGGGTGAGCAGTTCTTC.